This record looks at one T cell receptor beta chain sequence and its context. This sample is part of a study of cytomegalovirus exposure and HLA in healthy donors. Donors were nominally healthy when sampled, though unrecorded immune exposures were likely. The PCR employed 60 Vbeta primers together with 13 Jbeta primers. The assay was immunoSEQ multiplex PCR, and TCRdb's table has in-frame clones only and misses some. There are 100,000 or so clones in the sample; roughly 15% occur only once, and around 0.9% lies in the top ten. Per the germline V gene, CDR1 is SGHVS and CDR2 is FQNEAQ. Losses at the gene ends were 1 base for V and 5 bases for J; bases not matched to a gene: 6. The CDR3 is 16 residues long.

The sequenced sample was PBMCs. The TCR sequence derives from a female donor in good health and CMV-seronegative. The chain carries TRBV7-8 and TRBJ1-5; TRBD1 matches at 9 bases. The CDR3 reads CASSLEPGQGHQPQHF. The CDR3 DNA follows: TGTGCCAGCAGCTTAGAGCCGGGACAGGGCCATCAGCCCCAGCATTTT.